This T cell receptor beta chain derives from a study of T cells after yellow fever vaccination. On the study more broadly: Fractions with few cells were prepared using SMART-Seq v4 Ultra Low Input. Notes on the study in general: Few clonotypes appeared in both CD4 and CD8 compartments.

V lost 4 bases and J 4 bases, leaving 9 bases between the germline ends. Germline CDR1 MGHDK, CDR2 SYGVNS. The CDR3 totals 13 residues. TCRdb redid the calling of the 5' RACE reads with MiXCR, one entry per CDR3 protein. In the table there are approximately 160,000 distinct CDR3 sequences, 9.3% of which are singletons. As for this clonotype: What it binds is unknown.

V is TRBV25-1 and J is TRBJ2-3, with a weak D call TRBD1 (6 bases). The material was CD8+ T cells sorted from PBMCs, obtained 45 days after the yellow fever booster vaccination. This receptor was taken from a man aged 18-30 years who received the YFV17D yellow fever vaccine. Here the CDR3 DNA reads TGTGCCAGCAGTGGACAGGTAGCAGATACGCAGTATTTT. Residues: CASSGQVADTQYF.